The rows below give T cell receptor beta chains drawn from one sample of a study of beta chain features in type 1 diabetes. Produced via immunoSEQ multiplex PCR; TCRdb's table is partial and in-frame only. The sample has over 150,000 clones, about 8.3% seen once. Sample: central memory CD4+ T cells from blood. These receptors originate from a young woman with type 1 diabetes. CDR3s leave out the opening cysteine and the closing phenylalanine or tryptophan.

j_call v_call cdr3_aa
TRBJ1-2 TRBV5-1 ASSFLLQDGYT
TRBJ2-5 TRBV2 ASLAEETQY
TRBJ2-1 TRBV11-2 ASSLSAGVTVEQF
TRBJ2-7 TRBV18 ASSLNRDYEQY
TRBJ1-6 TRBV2 ASGDGTHSYNSPLH
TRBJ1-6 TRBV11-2 ASSLSRGGGFPLH
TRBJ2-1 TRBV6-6 ASSPRQGGEQF
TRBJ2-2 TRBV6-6 ASSYRAGRTGELF
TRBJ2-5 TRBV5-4 ASRNMREGLETQY
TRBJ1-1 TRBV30 AWSVQGGAKAF
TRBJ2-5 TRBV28 ASSSSGSTETQY
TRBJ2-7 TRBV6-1 ASSETNSGISYEQY
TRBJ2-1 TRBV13 ASSFLAGGEQF
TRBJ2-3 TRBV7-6 ASSTNTDTQY
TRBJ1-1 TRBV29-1 SLQGHGDTEAF
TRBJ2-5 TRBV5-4 ASSFWGGRQETQY
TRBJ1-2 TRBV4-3 ASSQDLGQSYGYT